One sample yielded the 19 T cell receptor beta chains listed below, sequenced in a study of T cells in Graves' hyperthyroidism and ophthalmopathy. From RNA transcripts, TCR beta CDR3 regions were amplified. First-round RT-PCR targeting the TCR CDR3 was performed with the HTBI primer set. TCRdb processed the multiplex PCR reads anew with MiXCR; each CDR3 protein has one entry. This sample has around 300,000 distinct CDR3 sequences, with 22% found just once. Sequencing was done on a sample of blood. These receptors all stem from a man under 40 with Graves' ophthalmopathy.

The J gene is TRBJ1-1, the V gene TRBV12-3 or TRBV12-4; D gene uncertain. V gave up 5 bases and J gave up 7 bases, with 20 bases separating them. This CDR3 has 15 amino acids. CDR3 in amino acids: CASSPRRSGKIEAFF. The CDR3 DNA reads as TGTGCCAGCAGTCCACGGCGGTCGGGGAAAATTGAAGCTTTCTTT.

Of note for this clonotype: A single base separates this from a much larger clone, so it may be a read error. The rearrangement links TRBV5-1 to TRBJ2-3, with 9 bases matching TRBD2. V lost 1 base to trimming and J lost 8 bases; unmatched junction nucleotides: 8. Germline-derived CDR1 and CDR2 are SGHRS and YFSETQ. There are 15 residues in the CDR3. The chain's CDR3 is CASSLSSGMAGTQYF. As DNA, the CDR3 is TGCGCCAGCAGCTTGTCTAGCGGGATGGCAGGTACGCAGTATTTT.

The chain recombines TRBV9 with TRBJ2-3, with D perhaps matching TRBD1 or TRBD2 (5 bases each). The CDR3 is made up of 17 amino acids. Germline values: CDR1 SGDLS, CDR2 YYNGEE. V gave up 0 bases and J gave up 2 bases, with 16 bases separating them. In DNA, the CDR3 is TGTGCCAGCAGCGTAGGGGGTCTGGGGACCTCCACAGATACGCAGTATTTT. Residues: CASSVGGLGTSTDTQYF. The whole variable domain, remainder taken from reference TRBV9 and TRBJ2-3, is DSGVTQTPKHLITATGQRVTLRCSPRSGDLSVYWYQQSLDQGLQFLIQYYNGEERAKGNILERFSAQQFPDLHSELNLSSLELGDSALYFCASSVGGLGTSTDTQYFGPGTRLTVL.

This clonotype was seen repeatedly, ten times or more. The rearrangement joins TRBV6-1 to TRBJ2-7; tentatively, D is TRBD1 (5 bases). V gave up 6 bases and J gave up 3 bases, with 12 bases separating them. Germline CDR1 MNHNS, CDR2 SASEGT. The CDR3 runs 13 residues. CDR3 protein: CASRIDRNYEQYF. The CDR3 DNA sequence: TGTGCCAGCAGGATAGACAGAAACTACGAGCAGTACTTC.

V gene TRBV6-1 combines with J gene TRBJ2-1; no firm D call. Trimming shortened V by 3 bases and J by 10 bases, and 13 bases separated the two germline ends. The CDR3 is made up of 13 amino acids. Germline V gene sequence: CDR1 MNHNS, CDR2 SASEGT. The CDR3, as DNA: TGTGCCAGCAGTGAGCTATCCCGATCCGAGCAGTTCTTC. Translation gives CASSELSRSEQFF.

V usage is TRBV19 and J usage is TRBJ1-1, with TRBD1 as a possible D gene (6 bases). The CDR3 consists of 15 residues. Germline lookup yields CDR1 LNHDA and CDR2 SQIVND (reference sequence). V was shortened by 5 bases and J by 3 bases, with 16 bases between the two germline ends. The CDR3, as DNA: TGTGCCAGTAGTGTCACAGGAGGGGGATACACTGAAGCTTTCTTT. The encoded protein is CASSVTGGGYTEAFF.

This clonotype occurred a few times. The chain recombines TRBV6-1 with TRBJ2-1; D remains unclear. Trimming shortened V by 5 bases and J by 6 bases, and 17 bases separated the two germline ends. Per the germline V gene, CDR1 is MNHNS and CDR2 is SASEGT. This CDR3 is built from 15 residues. The chain's CDR3 is CASSRRTATVNEQFF. The CDR3 DNA reads as TGTGCCAGCAGTCGGCGAACGGCGACGGTCAATGAGCAGTTCTTC.

This clonotype was seen at least ten times. The chain joins TRBV3-1 to TRBJ1-4; D gene uncertain. With 1 base removed from V and 5 bases from J, the gap between germline ends came to 11 bases. In germline, CDR1 is LGHDT, CDR2 YNNKEL (reference sequence). CDR3 length: 15 residues. The CDR3 region has the DNA TGTGCCAGCAGCCAAGCCGCAGCTTCAAATGAAAAACTGTTTTTT. This sequence encodes CASSQAAASNEKLFF.

This clonotype was seen only a few times. This chain joins TRBV3-1 and TRBJ1-1; D not resolved. Germline CDR1 reads LGHDT; CDR2 reads YNNKEL (reference sequence). Trimming shortened V by 4 bases and J by 0 bases, and 9 bases separated the two germline ends. The CDR3 has 14 residues. The CDR3 nucleotides read TGTGCCAGCAGCCCGACCCGGATGAACACTGAAGCTTTCTTT. Translation: CASSPTRMNTEAFF.

This clonotype was observed many times. This chain links TRBV12-3 or TRBV12-4 with TRBJ1-2, with D possibly matching TRBD1 (6 bases). The CDR3 sequence is 12 residues long. Between the trimmed V and J ends, which lost 5 bases and 7 bases, there was a span of 11 bases. Here the CDR3 DNA reads TGTGCCAGCAGTCCCAACAGGGCTGGCTACACCTTC. This gives the protein CASSPNRAGYTF.

In DNA, the CDR3 is TGTGCCAGCAGCCCCAGGGGGACAGGAGACAATGAGCAGTTCTTC. This codes for CASSPRGTGDNEQFF. The rearrangement links TRBV11-1 to TRBJ2-1, with TRBD1 matching over 8 bases. Germline V CDR1 and CDR2: SGHAT, FQDESV (reference sequence). CDR3 length: 15 amino acids. V lost 5 bases and J lost 5; bases outside the gene matches: 8.

This clonotype appeared a few times. The chain links TRBV6-5 to TRBJ2-1; 15 bases fit TRBD2. V was pared by 4 bases and J by 10 bases, with 8 bases of the junction left unmatched. CDR1 is MNHEY and CDR2 is SVGAGI in the germline V gene. There are 16 residues in the CDR3. The CDR3 loop reads CASSFSGTSGRKEQFF. The CDR3 DNA reads TGTGCCAGCAGTTTTTCCGGGACTAGCGGGAGGAAGGAGCAGTTCTTC.

The CDR3 DNA follows: TGTGCCTGGAGTAGAGAGCGGTTATACTTC. Translating it yields CAWSRERLYF. The V call is TRBV30, the J call TRBJ2-5; D possibly corresponds to TRBD2 (5 bases). The CDR3 has 10 amino acids. Germline CDR1 and CDR2: GTSNPN and SVGIG (reference sequence). The V end lost 2 bases, the J end lost 14 bases, and 12 bases lay between the germline ends.

The rearrangement joins TRBV6-1 to TRBJ2-1; D uncertain. Looked up from germline, CDR1 is MNHNS and CDR2 is SASEGT. The CDR3 spans 16 residues. Trimming took 5 bases from V and 4 from J, leaving 18 bases between them. DNA of the CDR3: TGTGCCAGCAGTTCCCCAATGGATGGCCATTACAATGAGCAGTTCTTC. It codes for CASSSPMDGHYNEQFF.

On this clonotype itself: Given a much more abundant clone one base away, this may be a read error. The genes are TRBV6-2 or TRBV6-3 and TRBJ2-3; 8 bases agree with TRBD2. This CDR3 region has 17 residues. V lost 6 bases and J lost 0; bases outside the gene matches: 11. Germline-derived CDR1 and CDR2 are MNHEY and SVGEGT. In DNA form, the CDR3 reads TGTGCCAGCAGCCCCATCCCCCCGGGAGGGAGCACAGATACGCAGTATTTT. It encodes CASSPIPPGGSTDTQYF.

Of note for this clonotype: One end of the junction does not line up with germline, which may come from a read error. The rearrangement uses TRBV5-4 and TRBJ1-2; TRBD1 aligns across 7 bases. Germline CDR1 and CDR2: SGHNT and YYREEE (reference sequence). The CDR3 is 13 residues long. The CDR3 here is CASSLGQDYDYTF. In nucleotides, the CDR3 is TGTGCCAGCAGCCTAGGACAGGATTATGACTACACCTTC.

This clonotype has only one observation. The genes are TRBV28 and TRBJ2-7; D is possibly TRBD1 (5 bases). This CDR3 comprises 14 residues. CDR1 is MDHEN and CDR2 is SYDVKM in the germline V gene. V shed 3 bases and J shed 5 bases, with 14 bases lying between them. CDR3 loop: CASSLLTGDHEQYF. The DNA for the CDR3 is TGTGCCAGCAGTTTGTTAACAGGTGATCACGAGCAGTACTTC.

The chain employs TRBV20-1 and TRBJ1-2; D possibly corresponds to TRBD1 (5 bases). The germline gives CDR1 DFQATT, CDR2 SNEGSKA (reference sequence). V shed 0 bases and J shed 4 bases, with 9 bases lying between them. The CDR3 covers 13 residues. The CDR3 reads CSARDSGAYGYTF. The DNA of the CDR3 is TGCAGTGCTAGAGATAGCGGGGCCTATGGCTACACCTTC.

The CDR3 loop is CASSREHGFYGEAFF. The CDR3, as DNA: TGTGCCAGCAGTCGCGAACATGGGTTTTATGGTGAAGCTTTCTTT. This chain uses TRBV27 with TRBJ1-1; D gene unclear. The CDR3 runs 15 residues. Germline lookup yields CDR1 MNHEY and CDR2 SMNVEV (reference sequence). V gave up 5 bases and J gave up 7 bases, with 20 bases separating them.